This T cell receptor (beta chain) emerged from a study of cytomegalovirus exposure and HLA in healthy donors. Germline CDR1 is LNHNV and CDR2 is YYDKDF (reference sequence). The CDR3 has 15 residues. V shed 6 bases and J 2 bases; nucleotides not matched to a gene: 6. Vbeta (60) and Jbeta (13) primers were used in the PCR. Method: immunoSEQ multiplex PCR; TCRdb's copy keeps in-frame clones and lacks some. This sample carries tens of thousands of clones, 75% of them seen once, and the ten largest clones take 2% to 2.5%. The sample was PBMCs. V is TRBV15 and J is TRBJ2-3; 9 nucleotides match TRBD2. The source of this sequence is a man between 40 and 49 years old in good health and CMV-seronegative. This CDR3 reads CATRDTSGYTDTQYF. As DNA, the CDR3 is TGTGCCACCAGGGATACTAGCGGGTACACAGATACGCAGTATTTT.